This T cell receptor beta chain came from a study of T cells in pancreatic ductal adenocarcinoma. No neoadjuvant therapy was given to the selected pancreatic ductal adenocarcinoma patients before their surgery. Some clones are missing from TCRdb's copy, which holds only in-frame ones; the method was immunoSEQ multiplex PCR. Of around 100,000 clones listed, 90% to 95% are singletons. CDR3 length: 16 amino acids. The sample consisted of PBMCs. The sequence came from a human donor with pancreatic ductal adenocarcinoma. The chain links TRBV21-1 to TRBJ1-5. TRBV21-1 is annotated as a pseudogene. CDR3 nucleotides: TGTGCCAGCAGCAAAGCGCTTTTGGGAGCCATTCAGCCCCAGCATTTT. Residues: CASSKALLGAIQPQHF.